The T cell receptor beta chain described here comes from a study of cytomegalovirus exposure and HLA in healthy donors. Regarding the study as a whole: In a later analysis, common viral pathogens appeared linked to several of the most significant clusters. One variant, a missense change in DCLRE1C, was linked in a later analysis to TCR beta V- and J-gene trimming. Usually a TCR sequence was rare, but some public TCRs were found in many donors.

Among the donors, all were healthy bone marrow donors. Germline values: CDR1 SGHVS, CDR2 FNYEAQ. The ends were cut back, 5 bases at V and 6 bases at J, with 13 bases in the middle. The CDR3 is 14 residues long. The PCR contained 60 Vbeta and 13 Jbeta primers. The data were produced by immunoSEQ multiplex PCR, yet TCRdb's version contains in-frame clones alone and is incomplete. The sample records around 92,000 clones, roughly 74% being singletons. On this clone: The antigen remains undetermined.

The chain is built from TRBV7-6 and TRBJ1-4; D may be TRBD1 (5 bases). Sample: PBMCs. This TCR was sampled from a female donor in good health and CMV-seropositive. Written as DNA, the CDR3 is TGTGCCAGCAGCGAAAGATGGGGGGATGAAAAACTGTTTTTT. Translation: CASSERWGDEKLFF.